What follows is one T cell receptor beta chain and its context. This record comes from a study of shared clonotypes between healthy human individuals. Naivety among CD8 cells was defined by CD45RO negativity and positive CCR7 selection, thereby excluding terminally differentiated effector memory CD45RA+ cells. The donor cohort consisted entirely of Caucasian adults residing in Nashville, Tennessee. The assay was immunoSEQ multiplex PCR, and TCRdb's table has in-frame clones only and misses some. The table shows 600,000 or so clones, with 85% to 95% occurring only once. The CDR3 runs 14 residues. The junction had 8 bases not matched to a gene; V was cut back by 7 bases and J by 5 bases. Germline values: CDR1 MNHEY, CDR2 SMNVEV (reference sequence).

V is TRBV27 and J is TRBJ2-5; 9 positions match TRBD1. The TCR sequence derives from a woman in her thirties in good health. Sequencing input: naive CD8+ T cells sorted from blood. The CDR3 here is CASTSTGGAETQYF. The DNA of the CDR3 is TGTGCCAGCACTTCTACAGGGGGCGCGGAGACCCAGTACTTC.